A single sample is the source of the 9 T cell receptor beta chains below, sequenced in a study of CD8 T cells in Susac syndrome. A quantity of roughly 0.5 to 1 ug RNA underwent reverse transcription using random hexamers. MiXCR, applied by TCRdb to the immunoSEQ multiplex PCR reads, yields one record per CDR3 protein. The table has roughly 200,000 distinct CDR3 sequences, about 95% seen once; the top ten hold 0.15% to 0.2%. The sequenced sample was CD8+ T cells from PBMCs. Receptor source: a human donor with multiple sclerosis.

This clonotype occurred once. The gene calls are TRBV2 and TRBJ1-2; a possible D gene is TRBD1 (6 bases). V was cut by 2 bases and J by 8 bases, with 12 bases left in between. In germline, CDR1 is SNHLY, CDR2 FYNNEI. This CDR3 has 13 residues. The CDR3 protein is CASSERPQGGYTF. CDR3 nucleotide sequence: TGTGCCAGCAGTGAAAGACCACAGGGAGGCTACACCTTC.

V is TRBV6-2 or TRBV6-3 and J is TRBJ1-1, with D unclear. The V end lost 3 bases, the J end lost 4 bases, and 12 bases lay between the germline ends. CDR1 and CDR2 (germline): MNHEY, SVGEGT. This CDR3 has 14 residues. The CDR3 protein is CASSYGGYFTEAFF. The CDR3 nucleotides are TGTGCCAGCAGTTATGGAGGGTATTTCACTGAAGCTTTCTTT.

The V gene is TRBV6-1, the J gene TRBJ2-5; 10 bases line up with TRBD2. CDR1 and CDR2 from the germline V gene are MNHNS and SASEGT. This CDR3 contains 16 residues. V gave up 6 bases and J gave up 0 bases; unmatched junction bases: 7. The CDR3 is CASSRSSGGYQETQYF. For the CDR3, the DNA is TGTGCCAGCAGCCGCTCTAGCGGGGGATACCAAGAGACCCAGTACTTC.

The chain couples TRBV16 to TRBJ2-1, with D tentatively TRBD1 (6 bases). The V and J ends lost 0 bases and 1 base respectively, with 7 bases between them. CDR1 and CDR2 from the germline V gene are KGHSY and FQNENV. The CDR3 contains 15 residues. In DNA form, the CDR3 reads TGTGCCAGCAGCCAATCTACAGGGTCCTACAATGAGCAGTTCTTC. This codes for CASSQSTGSYNEQFF.

The CDR3 protein is CSASWGVQYF. Written as DNA, the CDR3 is TGCAGTGCTAGTTGGGGGGTGCAGTACTTC. The chain couples TRBV20-1 to TRBJ2-7; D is perhaps TRBD2 (6 bases). Trimming left V 3 bases short and J 9 bases short, with 9 bases between. In germline, CDR1 is DFQATT, CDR2 SNEGSKA (reference sequence). The CDR3 loop spans 10 amino acids.

The chain couples TRBV28 to TRBJ2-3, with 12 bases lining up with TRBD2. The CDR3 length is 16 residues. The germline V gene encodes CDR1 MDHEN and CDR2 SYDVKM. The J segment lost 4 bases and the V segment lost 5 bases, leaving 7 bases of the junction unmatched. The CDR3 spells CASSPTSGRLPDTQYF. CDR3 bases: TGTGCCAGCAGTCCCACTAGCGGGAGGTTGCCAGATACGCAGTATTTT.

The chain recombines TRBV9 with TRBJ2-7; tentative D call: TRBD1 (7 bases). V was shortened by 0 bases and J by 3 bases, with 19 bases between the two germline ends. In germline, CDR1 is SGDLS, CDR2 YYNGEE. This CDR3 has 17 amino acids. The CDR3 nucleotides are TGTGCCAGCAGCGTAGACCCTTCCGGGCAGGGGGGCTACGAGCAGTACTTC. This codes for CASSVDPSGQGGYEQYF.

The V and J genes are TRBV20-1 and TRBJ2-2; D remains ambiguous. V lost 0 bases and J lost 5, with 4 bases in between. The CDR3 spans 12 residues. In germline, CDR1 is DFQATT, CDR2 SNEGSKA (reference sequence). The CDR3 protein is CSARDWTGELFF. The CDR3 region has the DNA TGCAGTGCTAGAGATTGGACCGGGGAGCTGTTTTTT.

This chain connects TRBV9 to TRBJ2-3, with no clear D. This CDR3 region has 12 residues. Germline assignment: CDR1 SGDLS and CDR2 YYNGEE. V lost 6 bases and J 5 bases, leaving 10 bases between the germline ends. CDR3 amino acids: CASTQILDTQYF. DNA for the CDR3: TGTGCCAGCACCCAAATTCTAGATACGCAGTATTTT.